This T cell receptor (beta chain) was sequenced during a study of shared clonotypes between healthy human individuals. Study observations and caveats: Having only a few donors restricted how much genetic and exposure-history diversity was captured. Tissue TCR repertoires likely differ from these blood-only repertoires.

Genomic DNA from unsorted samples was obtained from 83 million or so PBMCs (per sample). Trimming stripped 2 bases from V and 1 base from J, with 9 bases between. From germline, CDR1 is SGHTA and CDR2 FQGTGA. The CDR3 runs 14 residues. A note on this clone: The antigen remains unidentified. Other DNA variants within this sample encode the same CDR3.

Sequenced by immunoSEQ multiplex PCR; TCRdb stores in-frame clones only, minus some. Here the sample spans hundreds of thousands of clones, approximately 80% being singletons. The gene calls are TRBV7-3 and TRBJ2-7, with unresolved D. The receptor's source is a woman in her thirties or forties in good health. Some clones in this sample may be carry-over from other donors' samples. The sequencing input was PBMCs. The CDR3 protein is CASSLSPGSYEQYF. The CDR3 DNA reads as TGTGCCAGCAGCTTATCTCCCGGGTCCTACGAGCAGTACTTC. Complete variable domain (other parts from reference TRBV7-3 and TRBJ2-7): GAGVSQTPSNKVTEKGKYVELRCDPISGHTALYWYRQSLGQGPEFLIYFQGTGAADDSGLPNDRFFAVRPEGSVSTLKIQRTERGDSAVYLCASSLSPGSYEQYFGPGTRLTVT.